A single sample is the source of the 10 T cell receptor beta chains below, sequenced in a study of cytomegalovirus exposure and HLA in healthy donors. Using immunoSEQ multiplex PCR, the repertoire was profiled, and TCRdb retains in-frame clones only, with some absent. The table lists around 120,000 clones, around nine tenths of them singletons. Source material: PBMCs. The origin of the receptors is a woman younger than 35 in good health and CMV-seropositive.

The genes are TRBV15 and TRBJ1-5; tentatively, D is TRBD1 (6 bases). The V gene's germline CDR1 is LNHNV and CDR2 YYDKDF (reference sequence). The length of the CDR3 is 16 residues. With 5 bases removed from V and 0 bases from J, the gap between germline ends came to 14 bases. The CDR3 loop is CATSGRGGTSNQPQHF. CDR3 coding DNA: TGTGCCACCAGCGGGAGGGGGGGGACTAGCAATCAGCCCCAGCATTTT.

The chain recombines TRBV27 with TRBJ1-4, with 7 positions matching TRBD1. V was clipped by 7 bases and J by 8 bases; unmatched bases: 22. The CDR3 totals 18 residues. Germline V gene data show CDR1 as MNHEY and CDR2 as SMNVEV (reference sequence). Here the CDR3 reads CASKPSEGPTGLAEKLFF. The CDR3 nucleotides read TGTGCCAGCAAGCCATCCGAGGGGCCGACAGGGCTGGCGGAAAAACTGTTTTTT.

This clone was seen once. The V call is TRBV5-1, the J call TRBJ1-3, with 7 bases matching TRBD1. This CDR3 comprises 15 residues. Germline V CDR1 and CDR2: SGHRS, YFSETQ. V shed 3 bases and J 4 bases; nucleotides not matched to a gene: 7. The CDR3 DNA sequence: TGCGCCAGCAGCTCGGAGGGGGCGCAGGGAAACACCATATATTTT. Amino acid sequence: CASSSEGAQGNTIYF.

The CDR3 reads CASSIGTGEDTQYF. The CDR3 nucleotides read TGTGCCAGTAGTATAGGGACGGGGGAAGATACGCAGTATTTT. This chain uses TRBV19 with TRBJ2-3; D might be TRBD2 (6 bases). The CDR3 covers 14 residues. In germline, CDR1 is LNHDA, CDR2 SQIVND (reference sequence). Trimming removed 1 base at V and 5 bases at J, with 10 bases between.

This chain joins TRBV25-1 and TRBJ1-1, with D maybe TRBD1 (6 bases). Trimming took off 3 bases at V and 3 bases at J, with 11 bases between the two ends. The CDR3 has 14 residues. Germline assignment: CDR1 MGHDK and CDR2 SYGVNS. The CDR3 region has the DNA TGTGCCAGCAGTGACCAGGGGTGGTACACTGAAGCTTTCTTT. Residues: CASSDQGWYTEAFF.

The chain combines TRBV7-3 with TRBJ2-1, with D perhaps TRBD2 (6 bases). The CDR3 length is 17 residues. The germline gives CDR1 SGHTA, CDR2 FQGTGA. V shed 2 bases and J shed 2 bases, with 16 bases lying between them. The chain's CDR3 is CASSLATASGAYNEQFF. Written as DNA, the CDR3 is TGTGCCAGCAGCTTAGCTACAGCCTCGGGGGCCTACAATGAGCAGTTCTTC.

The J gene is TRBJ1-2, the V gene TRBV5-4; 7 nucleotides align to TRBD1. V shed 4 bases, J shed 5 bases, and the junction held 11 bases outside the gene matches. This CDR3 is built from 15 residues. Germline lookup yields CDR1 SGHNT and CDR2 YYREEE (reference sequence). The DNA of the CDR3 is TGTGCCAGCAGCACCTACACAGGGGTTCCATATGGCTACACCTTC. This translates into CASSTYTGVPYGYTF. Together with reference TRBV5-4 and TRBJ1-2, the CDR3 gives the full variable domain: ETGVTQSPTHLIKTRGQQVTLRCSSQSGHNTVSWYQQALGQGPQFIFQYYREEENGRGNFPPRFSGLQFPNYSSELNVNALELDDSALYLCASSTYTGVPYGYTFGSGTRLTVV.

This clone was detected a few times. The V and J genes are TRBV6-1 and TRBJ1-6; 7 bases are shared with TRBD1. From germline, CDR1 is MNHNS and CDR2 SASEGT. The CDR3 sequence is 17 residues long. J lost 4 bases, V lost 3 bases, and 9 bases had no gene match. The CDR3 DNA sequence: TGTGCCAGCAGTGACACAGGGGCGCCCCCGTATAATTCACCCCTCCACTTT. Its translation is CASSDTGAPPYNSPLHF.

The J gene is TRBJ2-6, the V gene TRBV4-1; no clear D. CDR3 length equals 15 residues. The germline V gene encodes CDR1 MGHRA and CDR2 YSYEKL. Trimming shortened V by 1 base and J by 0 bases, and 4 bases separated the two germline ends. The CDR3 sequence is CASSQGHSGANVLTF. The CDR3 DNA is TGCGCCAGCAGCCAAGGACACTCTGGGGCCAACGTCCTGACTTTC.

The rearrangement joins TRBV7-8 to TRBJ2-3; TRBD2 matches 9 bases. Germline-derived CDR1 and CDR2 are SGHVS and FQNEAQ. The CDR3 sequence is 16 residues long. V was clipped by 4 bases and J by 2 bases; unmatched bases: 7. In DNA, the CDR3 is TGTGCCAGCAGCTGCAAGCGGGGGGAAGACACAGATACGCAGTATTTT. It is translated as CASSCKRGEDTDTQYF.